This TCR beta chain was obtained from a study of Tregs in tolerant kidney transplant recipients. Recipients received nonmyeloablative bone marrow transplants from related graft donors, with transient mixed chimerism. Unstimulated Tregs (CD4+CD25+CD127-) and CD4+CD25- non-Tregs were sorted from PBMCs. V gave up 0 bases and J gave up 1 base; unmatched junction bases: 5. Germline CDR1 and CDR2: MGHRA and YSYEKL. The CDR3 spans 17 residues. Using immunoSEQ multiplex PCR, the repertoire was profiled, and TCRdb retains in-frame clones only, with some absent. The table records around 50,000 clones, roughly 87% of them present only once. Broader study findings: This study did not directly address biological reproducibility.

Notes on this clone: What it binds is not known.

The TCR originated in a human patient who received a combined kidney and bone marrow transplant. Some T cells may have originated in the graft donor. The chain combines TRBV4-1 with TRBJ2-7, with 11 bases identical to TRBD1. Source: CD8+ T cells from blood (PBMCs), taken 12 months after the transplant. The CDR3 sequence is CASSQETGTGGSYEQYF. The CDR3 DNA follows: TGCGCCAGCAGCCAAGAAACCGGGACAGGGGGTTCCTACGAGCAGTACTTC.